This T cell receptor beta chain was recorded in a study of cytomegalovirus exposure and HLA in healthy donors. Overall study context: Earlier, about 179 million T cells were analyzed, and about 100 million unique TCR beta sequences were found among them. Roughly 77 million unique TCRs from HLA-typed donors made up an early data release. Overall study findings and caveats: In a later analysis, several top co-occurrence clusters appeared linked to parvovirus B19, influenza, CMV and Epstein-Barr virus. A missense variant in DCLRE1C was later tied to TCR beta V- and J-gene trimming.

This clone occurred once. Its specificity is unknown. It was with 60 Vbeta and 13 Jbeta primers that the PCR ran. Generated by immunoSEQ multiplex PCR, the TCRdb table keeps only in-frame clones and is missing some. The sample has about 150,000 clones; about four fifths are singletons. V was trimmed by 6 bases and J by 1 base, leaving 10 bases between them. This CDR3 region has 13 residues. The germline gives CDR1 MNHEY, CDR2 SVGAGI. This chain joins TRBV6-5 and TRBJ2-7; D call uncertain. The specimen sequenced was PBMCs. This clonotype was obtained from a man aged 50-59 years in good health and CMV-seropositive. CDR3 nucleotide sequence: TGTGCCAGCAGCCGTGGCCTTTCCTACGAGCAGTACTTC. Protein sequence: CASSRGLSYEQYF.